This T cell receptor (beta chain) emerged from a study of T-cell reconstitution after alpha-beta-depleted transplantation in children. Study outcomes and limitations: Recipient T cells and thymic progenitors that survived were the source of the high TCRbeta diversity seen at day 60 in some patients. A year post-transplant, T-cell counts and diversity derived mostly from newly produced T cells. By about two months after transplant, alpha-beta T cells reportedly arose from several hundred graft clones that had expanded.

Of note for this clonotype: No antigen is known for it.

V lost 1 base and J lost 6; bases outside the gene matches: 7. This CDR3 has 16 residues. CDR1 is SGHRS, CDR2 YFSETQ, per germline. Unique molecular identifiers tagged the TCRbeta library. MiXCR was run by TCRdb on the PCR reads, yielding one entry per CDR3 protein. Of roughly 790,000 distinct CDR3 sequences listed, roughly 16% are singletons. The chain joins TRBV5-1 to TRBJ2-2, with 9 nucleotides matching TRBD2. The source of this sequence is a male patient aged 10 to 17 who had a stem cell transplant for acute lymphoblastic leukemia, so the T cells may come from the graft donor. The source material was PBMCs, mostly from graft donor cells, sampled 360 days after TCRalphabeta/CD19-depleted stem cell transplant. This CDR3 is CASSLPASGKPGELFF. In DNA, the CDR3 is TGCGCCAGCAGCTTGCCCGCTAGCGGGAAACCCGGGGAGCTGTTTTTT.